These 9 T cell receptor beta chains were sequenced from one sample in a study of identical twins. TCRdb ran MiXCR on the 5' RACE reads and lists one entry per CDR3 protein. The sample lists fewer than 500,000 distinct CDR3 sequences; roughly 24% were seen once. The sample was also linked to a second study, of T cells expressing NK-cell markers.

Source material: CD4+ T cells sorted from blood. Every receptor here comes from a young woman in good health.

The J gene is TRBJ2-2, the V gene TRBV7-8; 9 nucleotides match TRBD2. Germline CDR1 reads SGHVS; CDR2 reads FQNEAQ. The CDR3 totals 17 residues. V shed 6 bases and J 5 bases; nucleotides not matched to a gene: 13. CDR3 in DNA: TGTGCCAGCAGACCTCTTCGCGGGGGGGAACGTACCGGGGAGCTGTTTTTT. Protein: CASRPLRGGERTGELFF.

The chain joins TRBV20-1 to TRBJ1-1; D call uncertain. CDR3 length: 13 amino acids. Trimming pared 0 bases from V and 0 bases from J, leaving 5 bases between. Germline values: CDR1 DFQATT, CDR2 SNEGSKA (reference sequence). CDR3 coding DNA: TGCAGTGCTAGAGAGGCTCTGAACACTGAAGCTTTCTTT. As protein: CSAREALNTEAFF.

The chain uses TRBV4-2 and TRBJ2-1; TRBD2 aligns across 10 bases. V dropped 4 bases and J dropped 7; count of bases not matched to a gene: 10. Germline V lookup: CDR1 LGHNA, CDR2 YNFKEQ. The CDR3 totals 16 residues. The CDR3 DNA follows: TGTGCCAGCAGCCGCATTAGCGGGGGGATTAGGAATGAGCAGTTCTTC. The encoded protein is CASSRISGGIRNEQFF.

This chain joins TRBV5-1 and TRBJ2-3, with D perhaps TRBD1 or TRBD2 (6 bases each). From germline, CDR1 is SGHRS and CDR2 YFSETQ. Trimming took 2 bases from V and 9 from J, leaving 13 bases between them. CDR3 size: 13 residues. CDR3 sequence (DNA): TGCGCCAGCAGCTTAGGGGGGCCGGTGACGCAGTATTTT. This encodes CASSLGGPVTQYF.

This clonotype was picked up a small number of times. This chain joins TRBV10-3 and TRBJ2-7, with 7 bases matching TRBD2. CDR3 length equals 12 residues. V lost 6 bases to trimming and J lost 4 bases; unmatched junction nucleotides: 3. In germline, CDR1 is ENHRY, CDR2 SYGVKD. The CDR3 protein is CAISGLGYEQYF. CDR3 DNA sequence: TGTGCCATCAGCGGACTAGGGTACGAGCAGTACTTC.

This chain joins TRBV6-2 or TRBV6-3 and TRBJ2-3; no definite D call. V gave up 6 bases and J gave up 3 bases, with 7 bases separating them. The CDR3 has 12 residues. Germline CDR1 is MNHEY and CDR2 is SVGEGT. CDR3 sequence: CASRSSTDTQYF. CDR3 in DNA: TGTGCCAGCAGGTCGAGTACAGATACGCAGTATTTT.

The chain employs TRBV5-6 and TRBJ2-7; a weak D match, TRBD2 (6 bases). The germline gives CDR1 SGHDT, CDR2 YYEEEE. The CDR3 is made up of 15 amino acids. V lost 0 bases and J 3 bases, leaving 13 bases between the germline ends. The CDR3 reads CASSLAGLQNYEQYF. The CDR3 bases are TGTGCCAGCAGCTTGGCGGGACTCCAAAACTACGAGCAGTACTTC.

This chain joins TRBV7-2 and TRBJ2-7; D is perhaps TRBD1 (5 bases). Between the trimmed V and J ends, which lost 5 bases and 4 bases, there was a span of 12 bases. Germline CDR1 is SGHTA and CDR2 is FQGNSA. The CDR3 spans 13 residues. The chain's CDR3 is CASSQGRRYEQYF. Written as DNA, the CDR3 is TGTGCCAGCAGCCAGGGTAGGAGATACGAGCAGTACTTC.

This clonotype turned up a few times. The rearrangement links TRBV7-2 to TRBJ2-3; 10 nucleotides line up with TRBD2. The CDR3 spans 15 residues. The germline CDR1 and CDR2 sequences are SGHTA and FQGNSA. The V and J ends lost 4 bases and 5 bases, in that order; junction bases with no gene match: 6. The CDR3 protein is CASSSSGRGVDTQYF. In DNA, the CDR3 is TGTGCCAGCAGCTCTAGCGGGAGAGGGGTAGATACGCAGTATTTT.